Below, 21 T cell receptor beta chains from the same sample are listed, as sequenced in a study of T cell responses to AZD1222 COVID-19 vaccine. TCRdb's copy holds only in-frame clones and misses some; the assay was immunoSEQ multiplex PCR. The profile shows some 130,000 clones, under 90% of them singletons. The sequences come from peripheral blood, collected on day 0 of AZD1222 vaccination. The receptors come from an adult in good health.

V is TRBV5-1 and J is TRBJ2-5; possibly TRBD2 for D (7 bases). Germline lookup yields CDR1 SGHRS and CDR2 YFSETQ. The germline V and J ends were trimmed by 4 bases and 5 bases, with 12 bases remaining between them. There are 13 residues in the CDR3. CDR3 residues: CASSTGGAETQYF. In nucleotides, the CDR3 is TGCGCCAGCAGCACGGGGGGCGCGGAGACCCAGTACTTC.

This chain links TRBV13 with TRBJ2-7; no definite D call. Per germline, CDR1 PRHDT and CDR2 FYEKMQ (reference sequence). V lost 0 bases and J lost 5, with 5 bases in between. The CDR3 consists of 12 residues. CDR3 in amino acids: CASSLGPHEQYF. The CDR3 DNA follows: TGTGCCAGCAGCTTAGGCCCCCACGAGCAGTACTTC.

The chain couples TRBV30 to TRBJ1-6; 8 nucleotides line up with TRBD1. Germline V gene sequence: CDR1 GTSNPN, CDR2 SVGIG (reference sequence). The V gene end was trimmed by 3 bases and the J gene end by 9 bases; junction bases not matched to a gene: 1. The CDR3 sequence is 12 residues long. CDR3 DNA sequence: TGTGCCTGGAGCCAGGGGGCTTCACCCCTCCACTTT. Translation: CAWSQGASPLHF.

The rearrangement joins TRBV3-1 (or the pseudogene TRBV3-2) to TRBJ2-7; D uncertain. Germline V lookup: CDR1 LGHDT, CDR2 YNNKEL (reference sequence). This CDR3 is 14 amino acids long. V lost 1 base to trimming and J lost 1 base, with 8 bases between them. The CDR3: CASSQVEKSYEQYF. CDR3 DNA: TGTGCCAGCAGCCAAGTTGAGAAGTCCTACGAGCAGTACTTC.

The rearrangement uses TRBV4-3 and TRBJ1-2; the D is unclear. Trimming stripped 0 bases from V and 4 bases from J, with 18 bases between. CDR1 and CDR2 (germline): LGHNA, YSLEER. The CDR3 is 17 residues long. This CDR3 is CASSQDHRAAVSYGYTF. The CDR3 DNA sequence: TGCGCCAGCAGCCAAGACCATAGAGCGGCCGTATCCTATGGCTACACCTTC.

This chain links TRBV2 with TRBJ2-3, with 7 bases lining up with TRBD1. The germline gives CDR1 SNHLY, CDR2 FYNNEI. V lost 2 bases and J lost 1; bases outside the gene matches: 15. This CDR3 is built from 19 residues. CDR3 residues: CASSERWGTASIGTDTQYF. The CDR3 nucleotides read TGTGCCAGCAGTGAAAGGTGGGGGACAGCCTCAATTGGCACAGATACGCAGTATTTT.

The V gene is TRBV7-9, the J gene TRBJ1-1; weak D call: TRBD1 (5 bases). V was shortened by 5 bases and J by 1 base, with 17 bases between the two germline ends. The CDR3 is 16 residues long. Germline V gene sequence: CDR1 SEHNR, CDR2 FQNEAQ (reference sequence). CDR3 sequence: CASSPNRAGKNTEAFF. In DNA, the CDR3 is TGTGCCAGCAGCCCGAATCGGGCAGGGAAGAACACTGAAGCTTTCTTT. Drawing the rest from reference TRBV7-9 and TRBJ1-1, the complete variable domain is DTGVSQNPRHKITKRGQNVTFRCDPISEHNRLYWYRQTLGQGPEFLTYFQNEAQLEKSRLLSDRFSAERPKGSFSTLEIQRTEQGDSAMYLCASSPNRAGKNTEAFFGQGTRLTVV.

The V call is TRBV7-6, the J call TRBJ1-6; D unresolved. Germline values: CDR1 SGHVS, CDR2 FNYEAQ. This CDR3 comprises 15 residues. The germline V and J ends were trimmed by 5 bases and 7 bases, with 15 bases remaining between them. The CDR3 DNA sequence: TGTGCCAGCAGCACCAACCGGGCAGCAAATTCACCCCTCCACTTT. Translating it yields CASSTNRAANSPLHF. Variable domain in full (rest from reference TRBV7-6 and TRBJ1-6): GAGVSQSPRYKVTKRGQDVALRCDPISGHVSLYWYRQALGQGPEFLTYFNYEAQQDKSGLPNDRFSAERPEGSISTLTIQRTEQRDSAMYRCASSTNRAANSPLHFGNGTRLTVT.

The chain employs TRBV6-5 and TRBJ1-6, with TRBD1 identical over 7 bases. Germline V gene data show CDR1 as MNHEY and CDR2 as SVGAGI. V shed 4 bases, J shed 7 bases, and the junction held 7 bases outside the gene matches. CDR3 length: 15 residues. In DNA, the CDR3 is TGTGCCAGCAGTTTAACGGGACAGATAAATTCACCCCTCCACTTT. It translates to CASSLTGQINSPLHF.

The V call is TRBV6-5, the J call TRBJ2-7; TRBD2 aligns across 8 bases. Germline-derived CDR1 and CDR2 are MNHEY and SVGAGI. V was clipped by 8 bases and J by 3 bases; unmatched bases: 6. The CDR3 loop spans 13 amino acids. The CDR3 loop reads CASSGGGHYEQYF. CDR3 in DNA: TGTGCCAGCTCCGGGGGGGGCCACTACGAGCAGTACTTC.

V gene TRBV7-2 combines with J gene TRBJ2-2; TRBD1 or TRBD2 may be the D gene (6 bases each). Germline V gives CDR1 SGHTA, CDR2 FQGNSA. The CDR3 is 15 residues long. Trimming removed 5 bases from V and 1 base from J, with 11 bases in between. The CDR3, as DNA: TGTGCCAGCAGCCCGCGGGACAAGAACACCGGGGAGCTGTTTTTT. Protein product: CASSPRDKNTGELFF.

The J gene is TRBJ1-2, the V gene TRBV6-5; possibly TRBD1 for D (5 bases). V was trimmed by 7 bases and J by 8 bases, leaving 14 bases between them. In germline, CDR1 is MNHEY, CDR2 SVGAGI. The CDR3 runs 12 residues. The CDR3, as DNA: TGTGCCAGCACCGAGAGGCAGGGCGGCTACACCTTC. Residues: CASTERQGGYTF.

The chain is built from TRBV24-1 and TRBJ1-2; 7 nucleotides align to TRBD1. The CDR3 length is 13 residues. Germline CDR1 reads KGHDR; CDR2 reads SFDVKD. V was pared by 1 base and J by 7 bases, with 2 bases of the junction left unmatched. DNA for the CDR3: TGTGCCACCAGTGATTTCGAGGGGGCTGGCTACACCTTC. This gives the protein CATSDFEGAGYTF.

The CDR3: CASSPDGGKNTGELFF. The CDR3 bases are TGTGCCAGCAGCCCTGATGGGGGGAAGAACACCGGGGAGCTGTTTTTT. This sequence joins TRBV7-9 and TRBJ2-2; possibly TRBD2 for D (6 bases). Germline V gene data show CDR1 as SEHNR and CDR2 as FQNEAQ (reference sequence). Trimming left V 5 bases short and J 1 base short, with 14 bases between. This CDR3 is 16 amino acids long.

V gene TRBV27 combines with J gene TRBJ2-7; perhaps TRBD1 as D (5 bases). The germline V gene has CDR1 MNHEY and CDR2 SMNVEV (reference sequence). The CDR3 is 11 residues long. CDR3: CASTVSYEQYF. In nucleotides, the CDR3 is TGTGCTTCGACAGTCTCCTACGAGCAGTACTTC.

The V gene is TRBV11-3, the J gene TRBJ2-1; D gene uncertain. The CDR3 is 16 amino acids. Germline assignment: CDR1 SGHNT and CDR2 YENEEA. The germline V and J ends were trimmed by 5 bases and 6 bases, with 20 bases remaining between them. In DNA form, the CDR3 reads TGTGCCAGCAGCCCTCGCGGAAGTTTAGGCTCCAATGAGCAGTTCTTC. Its translation: CASSPRGSLGSNEQFF.

This chain joins TRBV19 and TRBJ2-5, with a tentative D call TRBD2 (5 bases). The germline V gene encodes CDR1 LNHDA and CDR2 SQIVND (reference sequence). Trimming pared 5 bases from V and 7 bases from J, leaving 14 bases between. This CDR3 has 13 residues. The CDR3 spells CASSVGISGTQYF. The CDR3 nucleotides read TGTGCCAGTAGTGTCGGGATCTCCGGGACCCAGTACTTC.

The V gene is TRBV7-2, the J gene TRBJ2-4; 7 bases agree with TRBD1. V lost 4 bases to trimming and J lost 0 bases; unmatched junction nucleotides: 9. Looked up from germline, CDR1 is SGHTA and CDR2 is FQGNSA. The CDR3 extends over 17 amino acids. The CDR3 here is CASSWETGWGAKNIQYF. CDR3 bases: TGTGCCAGCAGCTGGGAGACAGGGTGGGGAGCCAAAAACATTCAGTACTTC.

The V call is TRBV6-4, the J call TRBJ2-6, with no clear D. The CDR3 loop spans 17 amino acids. V dropped 3 bases and J dropped 3 bases, with 15 bases sitting between them. Germline V gives CDR1 MRHNA, CDR2 SNTAGT. Here the CDR3 DNA reads TGTGCCAGCAGTGATTTGGCTAGTCGTGGTGGGGCCAACGTCCTGACTTTC. It specifies CASSDLASRGGANVLTF.

The V gene is TRBV3-1 (or the pseudogene TRBV3-2), the J gene TRBJ2-7, with TRBD1 identical over 7 bases. The trim removed 4 bases at V and 4 bases at J, leaving 7 bases unmatched. Per germline, CDR1 LGHDT and CDR2 YNNKEL (reference sequence). The CDR3 contains 14 residues. The CDR3 nucleotides are TGTGCCAGCAGCCGAGGGGACAGCCGATACGAGCAGTACTTC. Translating gives CASSRGDSRYEQYF.

The chain links TRBV29-1 to TRBJ2-5, with D tentatively TRBD1 (6 bases). With 2 bases removed from V and 4 bases from J, the gap between germline ends came to 11 bases. The CDR3 has 13 residues. Germline CDR1 and CDR2: SQVTM and ANQGSEA. The CDR3 spells CSVELAGAETQYF. DNA for the CDR3: TGCAGCGTTGAATTGGCAGGGGCAGAGACCCAGTACTTC.